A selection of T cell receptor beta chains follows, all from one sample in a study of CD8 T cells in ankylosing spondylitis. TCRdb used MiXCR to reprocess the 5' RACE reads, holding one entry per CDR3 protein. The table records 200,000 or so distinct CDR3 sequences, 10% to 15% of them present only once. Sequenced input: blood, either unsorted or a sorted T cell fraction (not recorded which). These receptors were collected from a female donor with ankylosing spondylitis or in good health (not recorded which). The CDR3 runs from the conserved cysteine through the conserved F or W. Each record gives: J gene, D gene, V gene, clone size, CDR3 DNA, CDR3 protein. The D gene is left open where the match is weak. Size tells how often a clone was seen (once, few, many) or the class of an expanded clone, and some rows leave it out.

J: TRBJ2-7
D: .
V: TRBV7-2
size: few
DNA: TGTGCCAGCAGCTTAGGATGGGCGGGTACCAGCTCCTACGAGCAGTACTTC
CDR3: CASSLGWAGTSSYEQYF

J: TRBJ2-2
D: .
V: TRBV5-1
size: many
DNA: TGCGCCAGCAGCTTTTCGGGGAACACCGGGGAGCTGTTTTTT
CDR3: CASSFSGNTGELFF

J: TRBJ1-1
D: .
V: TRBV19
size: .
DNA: TGTGCCAGTAGGATCGGGACCCAGGGTCGGAACACTGAAGCTTTCTTT
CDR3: CASRIGTQGRNTEAFF

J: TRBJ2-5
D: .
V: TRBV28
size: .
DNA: TGTGCCACAAATGACCAGGGCAGGGAGACCCAGTACTTC
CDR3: CATNDQGRETQYF

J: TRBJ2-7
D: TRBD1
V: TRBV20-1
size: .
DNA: TGCAGTGCTCCGGACAGGGCGTCTGAGCAGTACTTC
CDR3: CSAPDRASEQYF

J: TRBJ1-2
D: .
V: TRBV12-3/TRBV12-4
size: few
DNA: TGTGCCAGCCTCCTACAGGGTCGGAGCTATGGCTACACCTTC
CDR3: CASLLQGRSYGYTF

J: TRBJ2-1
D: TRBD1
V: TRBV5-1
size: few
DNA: TGCGCCAGCACTCCGGGACAGGGGGCAGGTGAGCAGTTCTTC
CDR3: CASTPGQGAGEQFF

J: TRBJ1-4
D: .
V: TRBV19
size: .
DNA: TGTGCCAGTAGTATTGGGCCAGCAACTAATGAAAAACTGTTTTTT
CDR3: CASSIGPATNEKLFF

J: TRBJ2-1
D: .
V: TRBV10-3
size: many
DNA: TGTGCCATCAGTGATTGGGGGTCTGGGTCCTACAATGAGCAGTTCTTC
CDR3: CAISDWGSGSYNEQFF

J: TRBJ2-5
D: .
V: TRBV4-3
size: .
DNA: TGCGCCAGCAGCCAAAGGGGAGAAGAGACCCAGTACTTC
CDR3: CASSQRGEETQYF

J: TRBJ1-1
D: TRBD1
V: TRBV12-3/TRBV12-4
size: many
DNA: TGTGCCAGCAGTCTCAGGGGGGGAGGGACTGAAGCTTTCTTT
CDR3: CASSLRGGGTEAFF

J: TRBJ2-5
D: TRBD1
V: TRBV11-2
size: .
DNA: TGTGCCAGCAGCTATATATTCGGACAGGGGGGAGAGACCCAGTACTTC
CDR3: CASSYIFGQGGETQYF

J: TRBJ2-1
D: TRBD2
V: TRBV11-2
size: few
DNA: TGTGCCAGCAGCTTAGTCGTCTCTAGCGGGTGGTCCTACAATGAGCAGTTCTTC
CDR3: CASSLVVSSGWSYNEQFF

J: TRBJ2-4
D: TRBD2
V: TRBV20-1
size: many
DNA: TGCAGTGCTAGTAGGACTAGCGGGGCCAAAAACATTCAGTACTTC
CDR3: CSASRTSGAKNIQYF

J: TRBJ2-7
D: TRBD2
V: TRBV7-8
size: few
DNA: TGTGCCAGCAGCTCCAGGACTAGCGGGAGGGGACACGAGCAGTACTTC
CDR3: CASSSRTSGRGHEQYF

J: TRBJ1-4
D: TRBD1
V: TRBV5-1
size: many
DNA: TGCGCCAGCAGCTCTGGGACAGGGGCAAGGGCAACTAATGAAAAACTGTTTTTT
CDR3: CASSSGTGARATNEKLFF

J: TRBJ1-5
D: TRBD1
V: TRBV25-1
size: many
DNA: TGTGCCAGCAGTGAAGGGACAGGAGATGTTGATCAGCCCCAGCATTTT
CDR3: CASSEGTGDVDQPQHF

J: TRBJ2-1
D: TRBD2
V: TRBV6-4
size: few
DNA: TGTGCCAGCAGTGACGCAGCGGGGTCTTACAATGAGCAGTTCTTC
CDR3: CASSDAAGSYNEQFF

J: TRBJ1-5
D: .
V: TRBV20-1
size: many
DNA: TGCAGTGCTAGAGATCTCTTAGGGGGGCGGGGTAGCAATCAGCCCCAGCATTTT
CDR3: CSARDLLGGRGSNQPQHF

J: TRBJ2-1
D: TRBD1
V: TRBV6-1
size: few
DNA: TGTGCCAGCAGCCCGGGACAGGGGGCGTATTATCAGTTCTTC
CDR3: CASSPGQGAYYQFF

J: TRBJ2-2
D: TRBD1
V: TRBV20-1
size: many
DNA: TGCAGTGCTAGACTTGACAGGGGGTCCACCGGGGAGCTGTTTTTT
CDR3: CSARLDRGSTGELFF

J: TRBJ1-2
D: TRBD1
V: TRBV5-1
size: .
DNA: TGCGCCAGCAGCTCGCGATCGGGACAGGGGGGCTATGGCTACACCTTC
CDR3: CASSSRSGQGGYGYTF

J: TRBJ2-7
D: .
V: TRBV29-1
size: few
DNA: TGCAGCGTTGAAGACGCCGTCTCCTACGAGCAGTACTTC
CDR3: CSVEDAVSYEQYF

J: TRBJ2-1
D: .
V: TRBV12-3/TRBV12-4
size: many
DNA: TGTGCCAGCACTTACGGAGAGAGCTCCTACAATGAGCAGTTCTTC
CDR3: CASTYGESSYNEQFF

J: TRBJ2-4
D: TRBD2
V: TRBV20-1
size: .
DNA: TGCAGTGCTAGACAACTAGCGGGAGGTTCTATAAACATTCAGTACTTC
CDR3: CSARQLAGGSINIQYF

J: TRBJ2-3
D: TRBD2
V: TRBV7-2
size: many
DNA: TGTGCCAGCAGCATAACTAGCGGGATCACAGATACGCAGTATTTT
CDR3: CASSITSGITDTQYF

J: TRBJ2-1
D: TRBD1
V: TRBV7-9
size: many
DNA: TGTGCCAGCAGCCCACGGACGAGCAGGGGGCGTAAGGATGAGCAGTTCTTC
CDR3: CASSPRTSRGRKDEQFF

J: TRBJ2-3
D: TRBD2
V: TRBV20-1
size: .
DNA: TGCAGTGCTAGCGGGAGCGGGGCAGATACGCAGTATTTT
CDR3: CSASGSGADTQYF

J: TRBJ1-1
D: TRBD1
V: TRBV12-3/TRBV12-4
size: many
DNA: TGTGCCAGCAGTCGGACAGGGGGGGATACTGAAGCTTTCTTT
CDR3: CASSRTGGDTEAFF

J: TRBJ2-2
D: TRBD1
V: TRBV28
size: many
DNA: TGTGCCAGCAGACCTCAGGGGGCTAGCGGGGAGCTGTTTTTT
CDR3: CASRPQGASGELFF

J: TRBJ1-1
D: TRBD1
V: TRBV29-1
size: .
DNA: TGCAGCGTCGTACGCAGGGGGAACATTGAAGCTTTCTTT
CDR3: CSVVRRGNIEAFF

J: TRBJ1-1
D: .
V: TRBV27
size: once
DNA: TGTGCCAGCAGTCTCAGGGCCCTTCTGAACACTGAAGCTTTCTTT
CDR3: CASSLRALLNTEAFF

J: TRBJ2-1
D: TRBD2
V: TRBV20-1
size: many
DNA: TGCAGTGCTCCCCCAGCTTCCGGACTAGCGAATGACAATGAGCAGTTCTTC
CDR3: CSAPPASGLANDNEQFF

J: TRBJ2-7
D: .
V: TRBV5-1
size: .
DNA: TGCGCCAGCAGCTTGGGGACGCCAACCTACGAGCAGTACTTC
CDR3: CASSLGTPTYEQYF